This TCR beta chain appears in the sequencing data of a study of blood T cells in healthy people across ages. Primers used in a second PCR of about 7 to 12 cycles were a sample-barcoded 5' primer and a J-beta primer mix. TCRdb reprocessed the 5' RACE reads via MiXCR and lists one record per CDR3 protein. The sample contains about 830,000 distinct CDR3 sequences, roughly 60% of which appear only once. Concerning this clonotype: Its matching antigen is unknown. Relative to the germline gene, one junction end is altered; a read error may explain this.

Study findings and constraints: Donor CMV infection status was unknown, possibly confounding age-related changes in expanded clonotypes.

This CDR3 is built from 13 residues. The germline gives CDR1 SGHTA, CDR2 FQGNSA. This TCR was sampled from a man aged 25-45 years in good health. The rearrangement joins TRBV7-2 to TRBJ1-2, with a possible D match to TRBD1 (5 bases). Sequenced input: blood. The CDR3 DNA sequence: TGTGCCAGCAGCTTAGGACAGTTCTATGGCCACACCTTC. As protein: CASSLGQFYGHTF.